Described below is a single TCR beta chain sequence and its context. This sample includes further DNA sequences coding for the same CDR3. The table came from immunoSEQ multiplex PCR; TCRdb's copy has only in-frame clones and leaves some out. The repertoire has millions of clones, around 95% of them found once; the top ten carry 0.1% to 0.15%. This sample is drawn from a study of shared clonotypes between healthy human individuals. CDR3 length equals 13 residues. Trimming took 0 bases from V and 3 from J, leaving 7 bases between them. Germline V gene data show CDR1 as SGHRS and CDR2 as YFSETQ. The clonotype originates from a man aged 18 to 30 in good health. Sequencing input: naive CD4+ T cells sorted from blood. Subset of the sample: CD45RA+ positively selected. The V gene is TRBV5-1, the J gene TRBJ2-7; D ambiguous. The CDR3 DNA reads TGCGCCAGCAGCTTGGAAGGATACTACGAGCAGTACTTC. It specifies CASSLEGYYEQYF.